One and the same sample provided the 3 T cell receptor beta chains below, sequenced in a study of blood T cell repertoires in COVID-19. The repertoire was sequenced with immunoSEQ multiplex PCR; TCRdb's copy has only in-frame clones and lacks some. The top ten hold 15% to 20% of the sample, which has around 130,000 clones, 86% seen once. Sequencing used peripheral blood. These receptors were taken from a woman in her forties or fifties who had recovered from COVID-19.

The chain links TRBV19 to TRBJ2-3; 10 bases map to TRBD2. The CDR3 spans 20 residues. Germline V gives CDR1 LNHDA, CDR2 SQIVND (reference sequence). V was clipped by 3 bases and J by 3 bases; unmatched bases: 18. CDR3 residues: CASSIDRRLAGVSGTDTQYF. In DNA form, the CDR3 reads TGTGCCAGTAGTATCGATAGACGGCTAGCGGGAGTAAGTGGAACAGATACGCAGTATTTT.

The CDR3, as DNA: TGTGCCAGCAGTACCAGTCGGACGGGATACAATGAGCAGTTCTTC. Translated: CASSTSRTGYNEQFF. The V call is TRBV27, the J call TRBJ2-1; possible D gene TRBD2, 5 bases. In germline, CDR1 is MNHEY, CDR2 SMNVEV (reference sequence). The CDR3 consists of 15 residues. The V end lost 5 bases, the J end lost 4 bases, and 15 bases lay between the germline ends.

The CDR3 DNA sequence: TGTGCCAGCAGGATGCTCCCGGGACAGGGGGTATACGAGCAGTACTTC. Its protein is CASRMLPGQGVYEQYF. The genes are TRBV5-8 and TRBJ2-7; 11 nucleotides line up with TRBD1. The germline V gene encodes CDR1 SGHTS and CDR2 YDEGEE. Trimming took 5 bases from V and 4 from J; bases not matched to a gene: 11. This CDR3 contains 16 residues.